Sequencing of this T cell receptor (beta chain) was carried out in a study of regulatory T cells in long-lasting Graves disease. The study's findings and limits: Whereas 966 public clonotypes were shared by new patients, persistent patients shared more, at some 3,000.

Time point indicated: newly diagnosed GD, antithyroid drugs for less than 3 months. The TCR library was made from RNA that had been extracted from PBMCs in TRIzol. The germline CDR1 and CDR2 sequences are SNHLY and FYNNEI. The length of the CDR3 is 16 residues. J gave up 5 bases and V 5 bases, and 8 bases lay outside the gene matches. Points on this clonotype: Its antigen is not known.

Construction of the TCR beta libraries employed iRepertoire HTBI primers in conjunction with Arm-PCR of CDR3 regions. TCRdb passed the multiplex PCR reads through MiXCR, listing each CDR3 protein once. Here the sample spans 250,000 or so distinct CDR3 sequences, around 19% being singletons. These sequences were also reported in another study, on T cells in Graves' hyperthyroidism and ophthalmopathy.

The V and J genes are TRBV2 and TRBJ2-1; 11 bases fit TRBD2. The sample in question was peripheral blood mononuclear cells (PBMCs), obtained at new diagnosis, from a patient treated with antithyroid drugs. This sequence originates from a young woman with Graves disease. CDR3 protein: CASSKGTSGSNNEQFF. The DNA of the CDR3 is TGTGCCAGCAGTAAGGGAACTAGCGGGAGCAACAATGAGCAGTTCTTC.